The T cell receptor beta chain under discussion was sequenced for a study of T cell responses to AZD1222 COVID-19 vaccine. Study-wide results and limits: Only a handful of people who got AZD1222 tested seropositive at baseline. Repertoires were collected only later (after the peak T cell response had occurred).

V was cut by 1 base and J by 12 bases, with 24 bases left in between. Germline CDR1 is GTSNPN and CDR2 is SVGIG (reference sequence). This CDR3 comprises 15 residues. Method: immunoSEQ multiplex PCR; TCRdb's copy keeps in-frame clones and lacks some. The table lists around 78,000 clones, 85% to 90% of them singletons. On this clone: What it recognizes is unknown.

The rearrangement uses TRBV30 and TRBJ1-2; D remains ambiguous. This TCR was recovered from an adult who received the AZD1222 COVID-19 vaccine. The sequences come from peripheral blood, collected 28 days after the second AZD1222 dose. CDR3 coding DNA: TGTGCCTGGAGTGAAATGCCCCCGCTACTTGAGGGTGACACCTTC. It specifies CAWSEMPPLLEGDTF.